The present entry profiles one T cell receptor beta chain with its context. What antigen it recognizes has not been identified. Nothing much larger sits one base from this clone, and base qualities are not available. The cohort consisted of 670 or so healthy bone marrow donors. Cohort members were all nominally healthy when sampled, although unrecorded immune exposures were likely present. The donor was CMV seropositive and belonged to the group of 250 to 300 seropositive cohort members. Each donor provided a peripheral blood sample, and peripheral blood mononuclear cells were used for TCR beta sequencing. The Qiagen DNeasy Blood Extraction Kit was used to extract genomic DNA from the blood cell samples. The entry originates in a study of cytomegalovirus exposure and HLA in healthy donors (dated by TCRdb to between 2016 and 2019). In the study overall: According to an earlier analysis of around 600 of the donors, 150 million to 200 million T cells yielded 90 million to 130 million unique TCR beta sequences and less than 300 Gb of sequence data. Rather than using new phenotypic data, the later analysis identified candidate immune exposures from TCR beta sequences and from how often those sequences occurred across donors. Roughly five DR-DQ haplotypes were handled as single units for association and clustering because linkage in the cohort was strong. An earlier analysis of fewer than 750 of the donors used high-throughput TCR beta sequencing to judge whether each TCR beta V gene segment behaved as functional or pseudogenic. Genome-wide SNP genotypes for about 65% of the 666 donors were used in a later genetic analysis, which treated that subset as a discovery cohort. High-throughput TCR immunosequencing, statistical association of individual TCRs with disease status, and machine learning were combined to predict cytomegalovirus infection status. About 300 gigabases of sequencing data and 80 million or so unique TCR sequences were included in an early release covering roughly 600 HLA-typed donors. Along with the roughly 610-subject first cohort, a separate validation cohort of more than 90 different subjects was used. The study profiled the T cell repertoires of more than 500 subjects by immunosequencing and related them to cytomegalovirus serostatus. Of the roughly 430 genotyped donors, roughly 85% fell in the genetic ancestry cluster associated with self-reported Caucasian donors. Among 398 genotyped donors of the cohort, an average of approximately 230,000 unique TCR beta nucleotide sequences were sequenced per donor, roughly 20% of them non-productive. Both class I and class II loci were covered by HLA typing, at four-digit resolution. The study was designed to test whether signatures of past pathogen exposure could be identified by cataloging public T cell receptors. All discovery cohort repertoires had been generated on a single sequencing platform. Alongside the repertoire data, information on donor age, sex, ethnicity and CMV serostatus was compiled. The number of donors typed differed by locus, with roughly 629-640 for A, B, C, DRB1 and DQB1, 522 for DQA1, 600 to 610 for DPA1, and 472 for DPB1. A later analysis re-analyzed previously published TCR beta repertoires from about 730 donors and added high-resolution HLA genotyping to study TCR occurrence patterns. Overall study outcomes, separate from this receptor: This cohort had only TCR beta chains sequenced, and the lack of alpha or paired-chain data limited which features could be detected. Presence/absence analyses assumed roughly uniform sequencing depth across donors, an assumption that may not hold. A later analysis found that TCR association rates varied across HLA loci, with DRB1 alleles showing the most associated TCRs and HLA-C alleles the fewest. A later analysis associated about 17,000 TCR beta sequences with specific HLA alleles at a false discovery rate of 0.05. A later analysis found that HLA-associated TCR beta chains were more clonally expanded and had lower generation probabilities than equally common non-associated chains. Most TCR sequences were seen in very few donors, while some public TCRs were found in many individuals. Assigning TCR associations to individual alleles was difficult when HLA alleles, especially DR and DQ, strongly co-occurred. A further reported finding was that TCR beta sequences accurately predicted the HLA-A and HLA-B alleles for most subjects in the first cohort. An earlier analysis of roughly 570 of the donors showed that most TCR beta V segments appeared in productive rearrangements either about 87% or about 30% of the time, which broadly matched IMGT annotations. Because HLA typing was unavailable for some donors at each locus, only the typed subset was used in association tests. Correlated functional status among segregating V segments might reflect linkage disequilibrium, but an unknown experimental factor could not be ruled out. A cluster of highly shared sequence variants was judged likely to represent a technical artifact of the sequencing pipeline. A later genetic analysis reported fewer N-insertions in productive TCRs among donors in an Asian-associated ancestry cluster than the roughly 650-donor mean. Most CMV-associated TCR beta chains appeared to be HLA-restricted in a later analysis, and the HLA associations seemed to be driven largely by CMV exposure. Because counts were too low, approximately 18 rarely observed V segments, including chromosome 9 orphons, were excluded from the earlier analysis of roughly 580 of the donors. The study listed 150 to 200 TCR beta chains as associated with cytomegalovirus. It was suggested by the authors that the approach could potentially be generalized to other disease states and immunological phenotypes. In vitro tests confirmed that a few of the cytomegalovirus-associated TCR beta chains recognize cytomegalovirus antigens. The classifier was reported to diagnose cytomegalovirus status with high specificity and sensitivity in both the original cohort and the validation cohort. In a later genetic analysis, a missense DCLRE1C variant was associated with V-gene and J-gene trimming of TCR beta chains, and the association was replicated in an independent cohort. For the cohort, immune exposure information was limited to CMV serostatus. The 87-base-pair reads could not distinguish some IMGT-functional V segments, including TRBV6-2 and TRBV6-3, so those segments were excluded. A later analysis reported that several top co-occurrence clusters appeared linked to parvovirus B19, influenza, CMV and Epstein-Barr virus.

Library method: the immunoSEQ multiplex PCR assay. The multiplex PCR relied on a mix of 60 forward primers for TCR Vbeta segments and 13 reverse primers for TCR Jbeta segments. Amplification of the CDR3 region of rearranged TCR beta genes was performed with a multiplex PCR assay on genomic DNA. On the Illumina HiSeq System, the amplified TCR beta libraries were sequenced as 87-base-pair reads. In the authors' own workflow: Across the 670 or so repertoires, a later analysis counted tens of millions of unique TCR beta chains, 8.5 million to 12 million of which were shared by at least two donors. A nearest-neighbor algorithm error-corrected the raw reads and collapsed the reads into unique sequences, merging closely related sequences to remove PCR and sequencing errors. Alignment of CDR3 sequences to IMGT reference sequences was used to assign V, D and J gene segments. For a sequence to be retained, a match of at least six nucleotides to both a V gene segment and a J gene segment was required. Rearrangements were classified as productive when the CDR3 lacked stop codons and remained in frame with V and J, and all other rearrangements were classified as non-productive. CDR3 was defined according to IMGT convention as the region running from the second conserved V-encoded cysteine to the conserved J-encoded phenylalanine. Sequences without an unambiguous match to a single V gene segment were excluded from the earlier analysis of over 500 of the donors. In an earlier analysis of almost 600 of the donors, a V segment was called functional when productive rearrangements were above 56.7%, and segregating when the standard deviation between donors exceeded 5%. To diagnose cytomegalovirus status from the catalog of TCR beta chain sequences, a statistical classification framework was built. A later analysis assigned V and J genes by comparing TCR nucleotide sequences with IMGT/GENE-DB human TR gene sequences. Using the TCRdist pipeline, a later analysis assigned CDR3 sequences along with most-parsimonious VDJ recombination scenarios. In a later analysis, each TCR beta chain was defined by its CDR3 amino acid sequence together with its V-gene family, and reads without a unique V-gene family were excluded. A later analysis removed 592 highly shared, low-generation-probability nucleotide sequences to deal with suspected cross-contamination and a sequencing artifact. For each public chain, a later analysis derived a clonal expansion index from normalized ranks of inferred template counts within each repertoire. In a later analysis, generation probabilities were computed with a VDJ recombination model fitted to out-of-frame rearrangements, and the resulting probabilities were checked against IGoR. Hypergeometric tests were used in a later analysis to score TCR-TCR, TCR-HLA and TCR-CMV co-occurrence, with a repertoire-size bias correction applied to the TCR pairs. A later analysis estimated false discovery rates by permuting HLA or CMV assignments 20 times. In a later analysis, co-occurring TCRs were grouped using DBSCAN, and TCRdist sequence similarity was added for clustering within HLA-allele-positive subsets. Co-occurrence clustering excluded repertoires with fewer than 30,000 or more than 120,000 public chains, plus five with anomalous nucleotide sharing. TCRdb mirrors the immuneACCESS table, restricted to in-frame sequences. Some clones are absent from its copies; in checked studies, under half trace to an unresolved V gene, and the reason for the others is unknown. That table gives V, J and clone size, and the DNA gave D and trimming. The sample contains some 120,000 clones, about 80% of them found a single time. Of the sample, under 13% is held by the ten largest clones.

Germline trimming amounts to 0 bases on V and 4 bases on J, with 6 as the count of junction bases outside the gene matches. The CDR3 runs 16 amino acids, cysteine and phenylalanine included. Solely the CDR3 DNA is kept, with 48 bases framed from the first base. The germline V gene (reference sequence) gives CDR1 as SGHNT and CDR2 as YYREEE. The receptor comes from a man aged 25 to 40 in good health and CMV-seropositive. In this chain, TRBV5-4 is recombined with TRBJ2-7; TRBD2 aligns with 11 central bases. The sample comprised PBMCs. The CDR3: CASSLGASGGLYEQYF. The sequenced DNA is TGTGCCAGCAGCTTGGGGGCTAGCGGGGGGCTATACGAGCAGTACTTC.